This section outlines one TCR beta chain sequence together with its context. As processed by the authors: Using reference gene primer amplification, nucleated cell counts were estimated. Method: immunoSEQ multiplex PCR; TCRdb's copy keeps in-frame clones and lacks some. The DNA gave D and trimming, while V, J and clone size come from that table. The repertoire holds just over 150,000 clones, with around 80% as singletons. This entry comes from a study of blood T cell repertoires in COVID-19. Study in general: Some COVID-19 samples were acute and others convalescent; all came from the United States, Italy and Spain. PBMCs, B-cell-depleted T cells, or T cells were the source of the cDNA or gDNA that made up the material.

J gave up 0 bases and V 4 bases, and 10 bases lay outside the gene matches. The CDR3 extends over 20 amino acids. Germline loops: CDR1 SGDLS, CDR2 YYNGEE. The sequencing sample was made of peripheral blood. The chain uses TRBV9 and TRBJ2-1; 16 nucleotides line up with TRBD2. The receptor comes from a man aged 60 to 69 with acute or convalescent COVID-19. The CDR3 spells CASSPRPGTSGGASYNEQFF. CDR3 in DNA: TGTGCCAGCAGCCCTCGTCCCGGGACTAGCGGGGGGGCCTCCTACAATGAGCAGTTCTTC.